These T cell receptor beta chains were read from a single sample in a study of blood T cell repertoires in COVID-19. Produced via immunoSEQ multiplex PCR; TCRdb's table is partial and in-frame only. Seen here are just over 90,000 clones, approximately 86% observed once, and the top ten hold about 19%. The material sequenced was peripheral blood. These receptors all stem from a woman older than 75 with acute or convalescent COVID-19. Each CDR3 is given with its conserved first and last residue. The order of the fields is V gene, clone size, CDR3 length, D gene, J gene, CDR3 protein, CDR3 DNA. The D gene is left open where the match is weak. Only part of the rows carry a size: once, few, many, or a class if the clone is expanded.

>TRBV2|.|14|TRBD1|TRBJ2-3
CASGRQGSTDTQYF
TGTGCCAGCGGAAGACAGGGGAGCACAGATACGCAGTATTTT
>TRBV5-1|.|15|.|TRBJ2-5
CASSLAGGGEETQYF
TGCGCCAGCAGCTTGGCCGGCGGAGGGGAGGAGACCCAGTACTTC
>TRBV11-2|.|15|.|TRBJ1-1
CASSLGGPKNTEAFF
TGTGCCAGCAGCTTGGGGGGGCCGAAGAACACTGAAGCTTTCTTT
>TRBV24-1|.|17|TRBD2|TRBJ2-2
CATSDITSGGAFGELFF
TGTGCCACCAGTGATATAACTAGCGGGGGGGCCTTCGGGGAGCTGTTTTTT
>TRBV28|.|16|TRBD1|TRBJ1-4
CASSFQAGGGGEKLFF
TGTGCCAGCAGTTTTCAGGCAGGGGGCGGAGGGGAAAAACTGTTTTTT
>TRBV5-4|.|18|.|TRBJ2-1
CASSLGGRLPSRMDEQFF
TGTGCCAGCAGCTTGGGGGGGCGGCTCCCCTCCCGGATGGATGAGCAGTTCTTC
>TRBV18|.|16|.|TRBJ1-1
CASSPFQQDTNTEAFF
TGTGCCAGCTCACCATTTCAGCAGGACACGAACACTGAAGCTTTCTTT
>TRBV20-1|.|15|.|TRBJ1-5
CSASDRGRGREPQHF
TGCAGTGCTAGTGACCGAGGCAGGGGCAGGGAGCCCCAGCATTTT
>TRBV18|.|14|.|TRBJ2-5
CASSPTGRGETQYF
TGTGCCAGCTCACCAACCGGGCGGGGAGAGACCCAGTACTTC
>TRBV13|once|16|TRBD2|TRBJ2-5
CASSRLASPMWETQYF
TGTGCCAGCAGCCGACTAGCCTCCCCGATGTGGGAGACCCAGTACTTC
>TRBV19|.|16|TRBD2|TRBJ2-3
CASSIDLGGSGDTQYF
TGTGCCAGTAGTATAGATCTGGGGGGGTCAGGGGATACGCAGTATTTT
>TRBV4-2|.|14|.|TRBJ2-7
CASSQEALGRGQYF
TGTGCCAGCAGCCAAGAAGCCTTAGGGCGGGGGCAGTACTTC
>TRBV11-2|.|16|.|TRBJ1-6
CASSLDRVDNNSPLHF
TGTGCCAGCAGCTTAGACAGGGTGGATAATAATTCACCCCTCCACTTT